Listed below are T cell receptor beta chains from one sample, sequenced in a study of cytomegalovirus exposure and HLA in healthy donors. Assay used: immunoSEQ multiplex PCR; TCRdb lists only in-frame clones, some missing. The data contain some 130,000 clones, roughly 62% of them seen just once; the ten biggest clones take up over 1.5%. The sample comprised PBMCs. These receptors were collected from a man aged 30-40 years in good health and CMV-seropositive. Both conserved end residues are part of each CDR3. Fields, in order: D gene, clone size, J gene, V gene, CDR3 protein, CDR3 DNA. A D gene is named only where the DNA matches it firmly. Size tells how often a clone was seen (once, few, many) or the class of an expanded clone, and some rows leave it out.

- | - | TRBJ1-1 | TRBV9 | CASSASPGNTEAFF | TGTGCCAGCAGCGCTTCGCCAGGGAACACTGAAGCTTTCTTT
TRBD1 | - | TRBJ2-2 | TRBV7-9 | CASSSLGQGNTGELFF | TGTGCCAGCAGCTCATTAGGACAGGGGAACACCGGGGAGCTGTTTTTT
- | - | TRBJ2-3 | TRBV18 | CASSPLFGGPSGVVPSTDTQYF | TGTGCCAGCTCACCACTTTTCGGGGGCCCTAGCGGAGTAGTACCTAGCACAGATACGCAGTATTTT
- | - | TRBJ1-1 | TRBV5-1 | CASSPQGIMNTEAFF | TGCGCCAGCAGCCCACAGGGCATCATGAACACTGAAGCTTTCTTT
TRBD2 | - | TRBJ2-1 | TRBV11-3 | CASSRTSAGRNEQFF | TGTGCCAGCAGCCGGACTAGTGCGGGACGCAATGAGCAGTTCTTC
- | - | TRBJ1-2 | TRBV4-1 | CASSQDQGSVYGYTF | TGCGCCAGCAGCCAAGATCAGGGATCAGTCTATGGCTACACCTTC
- | - | TRBJ2-4 | TRBV18 | CASSFGLAKNIQYF | TGTGCCAGCTCATTTGGCTTAGCCAAAAACATTCAGTACTTC
- | - | TRBJ2-5 | TRBV29-1 | CSVESTEETQYF | TGCAGCGTTGAAAGTACGGAAGAGACCCAGTACTTC
- | - | TRBJ1-2 | TRBV4-1 | CASSQDGGGAYGYTF | TGCGCCAGCAGCCAGGACGGGGGGGGTGCCTATGGCTACACCTTC
- | - | TRBJ2-7 | TRBV5-6 | CASSGLGYEQYF | TGTGCCAGCAGCGGGCTGGGCTACGAGCAGTACTTC
TRBD1 | few | TRBJ1-5 | TRBV5-1 | CASSLELAGGQPQHF | TGCGCCAGCAGCTTGGAGTTGGCAGGGGGACAGCCCCAGCATTTT
TRBD1 | - | TRBJ2-1 | TRBV5-4 | CASSLAGQGDNDEQFF | TGTGCCAGCAGCTTGGCCGGTCAGGGGGATAACGATGAGCAGTTCTTC
- | - | TRBJ2-7 | TRBV6-6 | CASILAFYEQYF | TGTGCCAGCATCCTAGCGTTCTACGAGCAGTACTTC
TRBD1 | - | TRBJ1-1 | TRBV11-3 | CASSPRGYTEAFF | TGTGCCAGCAGCCCCAGGGGGTACACTGAAGCTTTCTTT
- | once | TRBJ2-6 | TRBV29-1 | CSVETGSGANVLTF | TGCAGCGTTGAAACAGGCTCTGGGGCCAACGTCCTGACTTTC
TRBD1 | - | TRBJ2-3 | TRBV11-3 | CASSLVGPRQGTDTQYF | TGTGCCAGCAGCTTAGTAGGCCCCCGACAGGGGACAGATACGCAGTATTTT
TRBD2 | once | TRBJ2-7 | TRBV5-4 | CASSDLAGEEYEQYF | TGTGCCAGCAGCGACTTAGCGGGAGAAGAGTACGAGCAGTACTTC
- | - | TRBJ2-5 | TRBV7-9 | CASSSQGYQETQYF | TGTGCCAGCAGCTCGCAGGGATACCAAGAGACCCAGTACTTC
TRBD2 | - | TRBJ2-5 | TRBV7-2 | CASSIRTSGQETQYF | TGTGCCAGCAGCATCCGGACTAGCGGCCAAGAGACCCAGTACTTC
- | - | TRBJ1-1 | TRBV7-3 | CASSLQMNTEAFF | TGTGCCAGCAGCCTACAGATGAACACTGAAGCTTTCTTT
- | - | TRBJ2-3 | TRBV5-6 | CASRWVPTSYTPTDTQYF | TGTGCCAGCAGGTGGGTCCCTACTAGCTATACTCCCACAGATACGCAGTATTTT
TRBD1 | - | TRBJ1-2 | TRBV9 | CASSVEQGRPNYGYTF | TGTGCCAGCAGCGTAGAACAGGGGCGTCCTAACTATGGCTACACCTTC
TRBD1 | - | TRBJ2-7 | TRBV5-1 | CASSLWTGPPYEQYF | TGCGCCAGCAGCTTGTGGACAGGGCCTCCCTACGAGCAGTACTTC
TRBD2 | - | TRBJ2-7 | TRBV15 | CATSRVKYFFRGAYEQYF | TGTGCCACCAGCAGAGTTAAATACTTCTTTCGGGGGGCCTACGAGCAGTACTTC
- | once | TRBJ2-1 | TRBV4-3 | CASSQDPGLGRGEQFF | TGCGCCAGCAGCCAAGATCCGGGACTGGGGCGAGGGGAGCAGTTCTTC
- | few | TRBJ1-5 | TRBV6-1 | CASSAYRAPNQPQHF | TGTGCCAGCAGCGCCTACAGGGCCCCTAATCAGCCCCAGCATTTT
- | few | TRBJ1-1 | TRBV9 | CASSPYRVYVTEAFF | TGTGCCAGCAGCCCCTACAGGGTTTATGTAACTGAAGCTTTCTTT
TRBD2 | - | TRBJ2-5 | TRBV5-8 | CASSTGTSGRAEETQYF | TGTGCCAGCAGCACCGGGACTAGCGGGAGGGCCGAAGAGACCCAGTACTTC
TRBD1 | - | TRBJ1-5 | TRBV6-4 | CASIGTGAVNQPQHF | TGTGCCAGCATCGGGACAGGGGCGGTGAATCAGCCCCAGCATTTT
TRBD2 | - | TRBJ2-5 | TRBV5-1 | CASSPGLAVQETQYF | TGCGCCAGCAGCCCAGGACTAGCTGTCCAAGAGACCCAGTACTTC
TRBD1 | - | TRBJ2-7 | TRBV18 | CASSRPGTGPYEQYF | TGTGCCAGCTCCCGTCCCGGGACAGGACCCTACGAGCAGTACTTC
TRBD1 | - | TRBJ2-1 | TRBV7-9 | CASSLGQGVKNEQFF | TGTGCCAGCAGCTTAGGGCAGGGGGTCAAAAATGAGCAGTTCTTC
- | - | TRBJ1-5 | TRBV19 | CASSIRVYSNQPQHF | TGTGCCAGTAGTATCCGTGTTTATAGCAATCAGCCCCAGCATTTT
TRBD2 | - | TRBJ2-5 | TRBV4-1 | CASSQLPGLAEETQYF | TGCGCCAGCAGCCAACTACCGGGACTAGCGGAAGAGACCCAGTACTTC
- | - | TRBJ1-2 | TRBV25-1 | CASMGLREANYGYTF | TGTGCCAGCATGGGCCTCAGGGAAGCCAACTATGGCTACACCTTC
- | - | TRBJ1-2 | TRBV10-2 | CASSEWRDGGGYTF | TGCGCCAGCAGTGAGTGGAGGGACGGCGGGGGCTACACCTTC
- | - | TRBJ2-3 | TRBV7-8 | CASSPSSTDTQYF | TGTGCCAGCAGCCCGTCTAGCACAGATACGCAGTATTTT
TRBD1 | - | TRBJ2-2 | TRBV28 | CASSPQKGQILTGELFF | TGTGCCAGCAGTCCCCAAAAGGGACAGATACTCACCGGGGAGCTGTTTTTT
- | - | TRBJ2-6 | TRBV27 | CASSFLVSSGANVLTF | TGTGCCAGCAGTTTTCTAGTGAGCTCTGGGGCCAACGTCCTGACTTTC
- | - | TRBJ1-1 | TRBV29-1 | CSVSRQTAEAFF | TGCAGCGTATCGAGACAGACCGCTGAAGCTTTCTTT
TRBD2 | - | TRBJ2-3 | TRBV15 | CATRILAGASDTQYF | TGTGCCACCAGGATACTAGCGGGAGCTTCTGATACGCAGTATTTT
- | - | TRBJ1-2 | TRBV7-8 | CASSSYSGPDYGYTF | TGTGCCAGCAGCTCCTACAGCGGACCGGACTATGGCTACACCTTC
- | - | TRBJ2-3 | TRBV7-6 | CASSSSRSTDTQYF | TGTGCCAGCAGCTCCTCTAGAAGCACAGATACGCAGTATTTT
- | - | TRBJ2-3 | TRBV7-8 | CASSLGRSGYSDTQYF | TGTGCCAGCAGCTTAGGCCGAAGCGGGTACTCAGATACGCAGTATTTT
TRBD2 | - | TRBJ2-5 | TRBV29-1 | CSVLLSGGRALETQYF | TGCAGCGTGTTGCTTTCGGGCGGGAGGGCCCTTGAGACCCAGTACTTC
- | - | TRBJ2-7 | TRBV9 | CASSLALEGSHEQYF | TGTGCCAGCAGCTTAGCCCTCGAGGGTAGCCACGAGCAGTACTTC
- | few | TRBJ2-3 | TRBV13 | CASSLEAVHTQYF | TGTGCCAGCAGCTTAGAAGCCGTACATACGCAGTATTTT
TRBD2 | - | TRBJ2-7 | TRBV5-1 | CASSVSGSRSYEQYF | TGCGCCAGCAGCGTGAGCGGGAGTAGGTCCTACGAGCAGTACTTC
- | - | TRBJ2-7 | TRBV2 | CASRDPPGVGEQYF | TGTGCCAGCAGGGACCCCCCAGGGGTCGGCGAGCAGTACTTC
TRBD1 | - | TRBJ2-1 | TRBV7-3 | CASSIDRGLYNEQFF | TGTGCCAGCAGCATAGACAGGGGCCTATACAATGAGCAGTTCTTC
- | - | TRBJ1-5 | TRBV5-6 | CASGEGISNQPQHF | TGTGCCAGCGGCGAGGGCATTAGCAATCAGCCCCAGCATTTT
- | - | TRBJ2-7 | TRBV11-1 | CASSSLTLSLVSYEQYF | TGTGCCAGCAGTTCCCTCACCTTGTCCCTAGTCTCCTACGAGCAGTACTTC
- | few | TRBJ1-1 | TRBV6-5 | CASSGTGLTEAFF | TGTGCCAGCAGTGGTACAGGCCTCACTGAAGCTTTCTTT
TRBD2 | once | TRBJ2-5 | TRBV11-2 | CASRRGTSGRGGETQYF | TGTGCCAGCAGGAGAGGGACTAGCGGGAGAGGGGGAGAGACCCAGTACTTC
- | - | TRBJ2-1 | TRBV6-1 | CASSEALRGLYNEQFF | TGTGCCAGCAGTGAAGCGCTTCGGGGACTTTACAATGAGCAGTTCTTC
- | - | TRBJ2-2 | TRBV7-8 | CASSYPNRDTGELFF | TGTGCCAGCAGCTACCCCAACAGGGACACCGGGGAGCTGTTTTTT
- | - | TRBJ1-6 | TRBV4-2 | CASSPTSGDSPLHF | TGTGCCAGCAGCCCCACATCGGGAGATTCACCCCTCCACTTT
TRBD1 | few | TRBJ2-1 | TRBV7-7 | CASSFGTGGNEQFF | TGTGCTAGCAGCTTCGGGACAGGCGGCAATGAGCAGTTCTTC
- | - | TRBJ1-5 | TRBV28 | CASSSDNYQPQHF | TGTGCCAGCAGTTCCGACAACTATCAGCCCCAGCATTTT